This T cell receptor beta chain was sequenced for a study of blood T cell repertoires in COVID-19. Study overall: Material from acute and convalescent COVID-19 was sourced from the United States, Italy and Spain. Sample material is recorded as cDNA or gDNA derived from T cells, B-cell-depleted T cells, or PBMCs.

CDR3 length: 13 residues. Germline assignment: CDR1 LNHDA and CDR2 SQIVND (reference sequence). V was trimmed by 5 bases and J by 5 bases, leaving 10 bases between them. In the authors' methods: Reference gene primer amplification in the assay estimated nucleated cell counts. The method was immunoSEQ multiplex PCR; TCRdb's version includes in-frame clones alone and lacks a portion of them. That table is the source of V, J and clone size, and D and trimming were worked out from the DNA. The table records more than 200,000 clones, approximately 80% of them present only once. The genes are TRBV19 and TRBJ1-5; D is unclear. The source material was peripheral blood. The sequence was collected from a woman aged 40 to 50 who had recovered from COVID-19. DNA for the CDR3: TGTGCCAGTAGTGGGAGGGTAGATCAGCCCCAGCATTTT. Translation: CASSGRVDQPQHF.